Following are 29 T cell receptor beta chains from one sample sequenced in a study of blood T cell repertoires in COVID-19. Generated by immunoSEQ multiplex PCR, the TCRdb table keeps only in-frame clones and is missing some. The sample holds about 210,000 clones, 80% to 90% seen once. Material: peripheral blood. Receptors originate from a woman aged 50 to 60 with acute or convalescent COVID-19.

The chain uses TRBV2 and TRBJ1-6; D is unresolved. CDR3 length equals 13 residues. Germline-derived CDR1 and CDR2 are SNHLY and FYNNEI. V was pared by 4 bases and J by 7 bases, with 8 bases between. The CDR3: CASSATENSPLHF. The CDR3 coding sequence is TGTGCCAGCAGTGCAACGGAGAATTCACCCCTCCACTTT.

V gene TRBV10-3 combines with J gene TRBJ1-2; the D gene is possibly TRBD1 (6 bases). The CDR3 runs to 13 residues. V was trimmed by 4 bases and J by 2 bases, leaving 8 bases between them. The germline gives CDR1 ENHRY, CDR2 SYGVKD. CDR3 sequence reads: CAISGQANYGYTF. DNA of the CDR3: TGTGCCATCAGTGGACAGGCCAACTATGGCTACACCTTC.

In its sample, this clone was seen once. The chain employs TRBV4-2 and TRBJ1-6, with D unresolved. This CDR3 has 12 residues. Trimming shortened V by 0 bases and J by 11 bases, and 5 bases separated the two germline ends. From germline, CDR1 is LGHNA and CDR2 YNFKEQ. Here the CDR3 DNA reads TGTGCCAGCAGCCAAGATAGTCCACCCCTCCACTTT. It codes for CASSQDSPPLHF.

The chain uses TRBV24-1 and TRBJ2-1, with a tentative D call TRBD2 (6 bases). CDR3 length equals 13 residues. Germline CDR1 reads KGHDR; CDR2 reads SFDVKD. Trimming cost V 11 bases and J 4 bases, with 14 bases left between them. The CDR3 sequence is CAIAERGYNEQFF. The DNA for the CDR3 is TGTGCCATCGCAGAACGGGGGTACAATGAGCAGTTCTTC.

The chain uses TRBV5-1 and TRBJ2-5; 10 bases are shared with TRBD2. The germline V gene has CDR1 SGHRS and CDR2 YFSETQ. This CDR3 has 16 amino acids. V lost 5 bases to trimming and J lost 4 bases; unmatched junction nucleotides: 11. The CDR3 sequence: CASSLAGGPARETQYF. The CDR3 DNA reads as TGCGCCAGCAGTTTAGCGGGAGGCCCAGCAAGAGAGACCCAGTACTTC.

This clone has just one count. The chain employs TRBV3-1 (or the pseudogene TRBV3-2) and TRBJ1-2, with TRBD1 identical over 7 bases. The CDR3 loop spans 14 amino acids. Germline V gives CDR1 LGHDT, CDR2 YNNKEL (reference sequence). Unmatched junction bases numbered 3, after V lost 1 base and J lost 4 bases. CDR3 loop: CASSQGGQVYGYTF. The CDR3 region has the DNA TGTGCCAGCAGCCAAGGAGGACAGGTCTATGGCTACACCTTC.

J is TRBJ2-7 and V is TRBV27; D is uncertain. The ends were cut back, 0 bases at V and 1 base at J, with 13 bases in the middle. Germline-derived CDR1 and CDR2 are MNHEY and SMNVEV (reference sequence). The CDR3 runs 16 residues. The CDR3 DNA sequence: TGTGCCAGCAGTTTATCGCTGGCTAGTCTATCCTACGAGCAGTACTTC. This sequence encodes CASSLSLASLSYEQYF.

This chain joins TRBV11-2 and TRBJ2-5; 7 bases are shared with TRBD2. The CDR3 consists of 17 residues. V lost 5 bases and J lost 5; bases outside the gene matches: 17. Germline V gene data show CDR1 as SGHAT and CDR2 as FQNNGV. The CDR3 loop reads CASSPLGGSGARETQYF. CDR3 in DNA: TGTGCCAGCAGCCCCCTCGGGGGGAGCGGGGCTCGGGAGACCCAGTACTTC.

This clone has more than one count but fewer than ten. The DNA for the CDR3 is TGTGCCGCCACTCCTTCTACCAAAGAGACCCAGTACTTC. Protein sequence: CAATPSTKETQYF. The V and J genes are TRBV28 and TRBJ2-5; D call uncertain. V lost 11 bases, J lost 3 bases, and 16 bases lay in between. Germline CDR1 and CDR2: MDHEN and SYDVKM. The length of the CDR3 is 13 residues.

The chain recombines TRBV27 with TRBJ2-2; TRBD2 matches 8 bases. J lost 4 bases, V lost 5 bases, and 6 bases had no gene match. The CDR3 extends over 15 amino acids. CDR1 MNHEY and CDR2 SMNVEV come from the germline V gene (reference sequence). CDR3 coding DNA: TGTGCCAGCAGTCTACCGGGAGGGAGCACCGGGGAGCTGTTTTTT. Its translation is CASSLPGGSTGELFF.

The gene calls are TRBV5-6 and TRBJ2-7, with D maybe TRBD2 (5 bases). The V end was cut by 1 base, the J end by 4 bases, with 12 bases between. CDR3 size: 14 residues. In germline, CDR1 is SGHDT, CDR2 YYEEEE. CDR3 nucleotide sequence: TGTGCCAGCAGCTTGCTAGCCGGAAAATACGAGCAGTACTTC. It encodes CASSLLAGKYEQYF.

The V gene is TRBV3-1 (or the pseudogene TRBV3-2), the J gene TRBJ2-7; 9 nucleotides match TRBD1. The CDR3 totals 15 residues. Per germline, CDR1 LGHDT and CDR2 YNNKEL (reference sequence). J was trimmed by 2 bases and V by 4 bases; bases with no gene match: 6. CDR3 sequence: CASSRGGQGPYEQYF. The CDR3, as DNA: TGTGCCAGCAGCCGAGGGGGACAGGGCCCCTACGAGCAGTACTTC.

The sample holds one count of this clone. This chain connects TRBV18 to TRBJ2-7; 7 bases align to TRBD2. CDR3 length equals 17 residues. Trimming cost V 3 bases and J 3 bases; bases outside gene matches: 14. Looked up from germline, CDR1 is KGHSH and CDR2 is LQKENI. The DNA of the CDR3 is TGTGCCAGCTCACCGGCTGAAGTGGGAGGGCGGGACTACGAGCAGTACTTC. The encoded protein is CASSPAEVGGRDYEQYF.

The CDR3 here is CASRGDYRARGYTF. CDR3 bases: TGTGCCAGCAGGGGGGACTACAGGGCCCGGGGCTACACCTTC. The rearrangement links TRBV28 to TRBJ1-2, with a possible D match to TRBD1 (6 bases). Germline V lookup: CDR1 MDHEN, CDR2 SYDVKM. The V end lost 6 bases, the J end lost 8 bases, and 19 bases lay between the germline ends. The CDR3 covers 14 residues.

J is TRBJ2-7 and V is TRBV12-3 or TRBV12-4; TRBD2 matches 10 bases. J gave up 6 bases and V 6 bases, and 5 bases lay outside the gene matches. The CDR3 consists of 13 residues. The DNA of the CDR3 is TGTGCCAGCAGCCTAGCGGGAGCGGTCGAGCAGTACTTC. It specifies CASSLAGAVEQYF.

The rearrangement uses TRBV3-1 (or the pseudogene TRBV3-2) and TRBJ2-5; TRBD2 matches 8 bases. Trimming at V came to 4 bases and at J to 4 bases, leaving 20 bases not matched to a gene. The CDR3 runs 19 residues. CDR1 and CDR2 from the germline V gene are LGHDT and YNNKEL (reference sequence). The CDR3, as DNA: TGTGCCAGCAGCCCCGCGGGGAGGACTAGCCCCTTAAGAGTAGAGACCCAGTACTTC. Encoded protein: CASSPAGRTSPLRVETQYF.

The chain recombines TRBV4-2 with TRBJ2-1; 8 bases fit TRBD2. Germline values: CDR1 LGHNA, CDR2 YNFKEQ. The length of the CDR3 is 13 residues. Trimming took 4 bases from V and 15 from J; bases not matched to a gene: 11. The CDR3 coding sequence is TGTGCCAGCAGCCCCCTGGGGGCGGGAGGCCGGTTCTTC. Its translation is CASSPLGAGGRFF.

The genes are TRBV29-1 and TRBJ2-3; 11 bases align to TRBD2. CDR3 size: 14 residues. CDR1 SQVTM and CDR2 ANQGSEA come from the germline V gene. The J segment lost 8 bases and the V segment lost 3 bases, leaving 7 bases of the junction unmatched. The CDR3 DNA is TGCAGCGTTGAGCTAGCGGGGGGTTTAGGTACGCAGTATTTT. Translation: CSVELAGGLGTQYF.

The chain couples TRBV7-9 to TRBJ1-5; D is unclear. CDR3 length equals 15 residues. Germline V gene lookup returns CDR1 SEHNR and CDR2 FQNEAQ (reference sequence). Trimming removed 1 base at V and 4 bases at J, with 11 bases between. CDR3 amino acids: CASSLGGRANQPQHF. The CDR3 DNA follows: TGTGCCAGCAGCTTAGGAGGGAGGGCGAATCAGCCCCAGCATTTT.

The rearrangement uses TRBV18 and TRBJ2-2; maybe TRBD2 (6 bases). The V and J ends lost 2 bases and 1 base respectively, with 17 bases between them. In germline, CDR1 is KGHSH, CDR2 LQKENI. The CDR3 has 18 amino acids. This CDR3 is CASSPIPGAGLNTGELFF. CDR3 nucleotides: TGTGCCAGCTCACCAATCCCCGGGGCGGGACTGAACACCGGGGAGCTGTTTTTT.

The chain combines TRBV9 with TRBJ2-1; 8 bases match TRBD2. Germline lookup yields CDR1 SGDLS and CDR2 YYNGEE. Trimming removed 0 bases from V and 7 bases from J; junction bases left unmatched: 6. This CDR3 region has 15 residues. CDR3 coding DNA: TGTGCCAGCAGCGTAGGAGGACTAGCAGGGAATGAGCAGTTCTTC. Amino acid sequence: CASSVGGLAGNEQFF.

The CDR3 loop reads CASSYASGGGSPLHF. The CDR3 DNA reads TGTGCCAGCAGCTACGCCTCAGGGGGCGGTTCACCCCTCCACTTT. This rearrangement joins TRBV7-2 to TRBJ1-6, with 8 bases matching TRBD1. This CDR3 spans 15 amino acids. The germline CDR1 and CDR2 sequences are SGHTA and FQGNSA. J was trimmed by 9 bases and V by 4 bases; bases with no gene match: 8.

V is TRBV24-1 and J is TRBJ1-1; possible D gene TRBD1, 6 bases. Germline loops: CDR1 KGHDR, CDR2 SFDVKD. The CDR3 has 14 residues. The V and J ends lost 3 bases and 1 base respectively, with 8 bases between them. The DNA for the CDR3 is TGTGCCACCAGTGATGGGGGACAGAACACTGAAGCTTTCTTT. This encodes CATSDGGQNTEAFF.

The chain joins TRBV4-2 to TRBJ2-7; 8 bases align to TRBD1. Germline V gene sequence: CDR1 LGHNA, CDR2 YNFKEQ. J lost 3 bases, V lost 4 bases, and 11 bases had no gene match. CDR3 length: 16 residues. This CDR3 is CASSLYTGTGYYEQYF. CDR3 bases: TGTGCCAGCAGCCTCTACACCGGGACAGGCTACTACGAGCAGTACTTC.

In this sample, this clone turned up a few times. This CDR3 reads CASRVTVNTEAFF. The CDR3 coding sequence is TGTGCCAGCAGGGTGACAGTGAACACTGAAGCTTTCTTT. The V gene is TRBV27, the J gene TRBJ1-1, with a weak D call TRBD1 (5 bases). CDR1 and CDR2 (germline): MNHEY, SMNVEV (reference sequence). The CDR3 has 13 residues. V lost 6 bases, J lost 0 bases, and 8 bases lay in between.

The chain is built from TRBV9 and TRBJ2-2; 8 bases map to TRBD2. V lost 0 bases and J lost 3; bases outside the gene matches: 7. Per the germline V gene, CDR1 is SGDLS and CDR2 is YYNGEE. CDR3 size: 17 residues. The CDR3 here is CASSVARAGADTGELFF. CDR3 DNA sequence: TGTGCCAGCAGCGTAGCCCGAGCGGGAGCGGACACCGGGGAGCTGTTTTTT.

The J gene is TRBJ2-4, the V gene TRBV3-1 (or the pseudogene TRBV3-2), with 7 bases that match TRBD2. V was pared by 4 bases and J by 0 bases, with 6 bases of the junction left unmatched. CDR1 is LGHDT, CDR2 YNNKEL, per germline (reference sequence). This CDR3 spans 16 amino acids. The CDR3 nucleotides are TGTGCCAGCAGCCTCTCTAGCGGATTAGCCAAAAACATTCAGTACTTC. Residues: CASSLSSGLAKNIQYF.

The V gene is TRBV7-2, the J gene TRBJ2-5; possibly TRBD1 or TRBD2 for D (6 bases each). V was trimmed by 5 bases and J by 2 bases, leaving 12 bases between them. This CDR3 comprises 14 residues. Germline V gene sequence: CDR1 SGHTA, CDR2 FQGNSA. The CDR3 sequence: CASSLGGTQETQYF. CDR3 coding DNA: TGTGCCAGCAGCCTAGGAGGGACACAAGAGACCCAGTACTTC. Full variable domain (rest looked up from reference TRBV7-2 and TRBJ2-5): GAGVSQSPSNKVTEKGKDVELRCDPISGHTALYWYRQSLGQGLEFLIYFQGNSAPDKSGLPSDRFSAERTGGSVSTLTIQRTQQEDSAVYLCASSLGGTQETQYFGPGTRLLVL.

This rearrangement joins TRBV20-1 to TRBJ2-7; a possible D gene is TRBD2 (6 bases). V was pared by 3 bases and J by 4 bases, with 19 bases between. The germline CDR1 and CDR2 sequences are DFQATT and SNEGSKA (reference sequence). This CDR3 has 15 amino acids. CDR3 nucleotide sequence: TGCAGTGCTAGTACGTTGACGGGGGACCATTACGAGCAGTACTTC. Translating gives CSASTLTGDHYEQYF.